This is a list of T cell receptor beta chains from one sample in a study of Ad26.COV2.S vaccination and SARS-CoV-2 variants. Using immunoSEQ multiplex PCR, the repertoire was profiled, and TCRdb retains in-frame clones only, with some absent. The sample includes hundreds of thousands of clones, roughly 90% seen only once; the top ten take under 2%. The specimen was peripheral blood, collected in a trial of Ad26.COV2.S vaccine versus placebo. The receptors come from a person aged 18-65 years who received the Ad26.COV2.S COVID-19 vaccine or a placebo. The CDR3 runs from the conserved cysteine through the conserved F or W. The D gene is left open where the match is weak. The size field is filled for only some rows; it gives once, few, many or a size class.

clone_size d_call j_call v_call cdr3_nt cdr3_aa
once - TRBJ2-1 TRBV3-1/TRBV3-2 TGTGCCAGCAGCCAATCACAGGGATGGCACGATGAGCAGTTCTTC CASSQSQGWHDEQFF
- TRBD2 TRBJ2-5 TRBV29-1 TGCAGCGTTGCCCCCCCTGGGGAGGGAGAGACCCAGTACTTC CSVAPPGEGETQYF
- - TRBJ1-4 TRBV28 TGTGCCAGCAGTTTAAAAGCGGGACTTGAAAAACTGTTTTTT CASSLKAGLEKLFF
- - TRBJ2-2 TRBV6-2/TRBV6-3 TGTGCCAGCAGTTACTCGATTGATGGGCCGGTGGCGACCGGGGAGCTGTTTTTT CASSYSIDGPVATGELFF
- - TRBJ1-2 TRBV7-6 TGTGCCAGCAGCTTTGGGGTGACGGATGGGAACTATGGCTACACCTTC CASSFGVTDGNYGYTF
once - TRBJ1-1 TRBV5-8 TGTGCCAGCAGCCTATTCCGCTTGAACACTGAAGCTTTCTTT CASSLFRLNTEAFF
- TRBD1 TRBJ1-1 TRBV7-7 TGTGCCAGCAGTCACCCCTCCGGGACAGCGAACTGGACTGAAGCTTTCTTT CASSHPSGTANWTEAFF
- - TRBJ2-1 TRBV11-2 TGTGCCAGCAGCTCCAGGGGAATTAGCTCCTACAATGAGCAGTTCTTC CASSSRGISSYNEQFF
- - TRBJ2-7 TRBV7-2 TGTGCCAGCAGCTATAACTTATACGAGCAGTACTTC CASSYNLYEQYF
- TRBD1 TRBJ1-2 TRBV7-2 TGTGCCAGCAGCCTATTAACGGACAGGGGCCATGGCTACACCTTC CASSLLTDRGHGYTF
- - TRBJ2-3 TRBV6-5 TGTGCCAGCAGTTACTCCGGGACCCCTCCTGATACGCAGTATTTT CASSYSGTPPDTQYF
once - TRBJ1-5 TRBV3-1/TRBV3-2 TGTGCCAGCAGCCAAGATGGAGGCCAGCCCCAGCATTTT CASSQDGGQPQHF
- - TRBJ2-7 TRBV6-1 TGTGCCAGCAGTGAACCAGGGCCGGAAAGCTCCTACGAGCAGTACTTC CASSEPGPESSYEQYF
once - TRBJ1-6 TRBV7-8 TGTGCCAGCAGCGGGGGGACGGGTAATTCACCCCTCCACTTT CASSGGTGNSPLHF
- - TRBJ1-1 TRBV6-2/TRBV6-3 TGTGCCAGCAGTTACTCGGCCGACGGGGGCCTGAACACTGAAGCTTTCTTT CASSYSADGGLNTEAFF
once - TRBJ1-6 TRBV4-1 TGCGCCAGCAGTATCGGACCGTCGAGCTCCTATAATTCACCCCTCCACTTT CASSIGPSSSYNSPLHF
- TRBD2 TRBJ2-5 TRBV7-9 TGTGCCAGCAGCTTAGCCGCGGCTAGCGGGGGGCAGGCGAAAGAGACCCAGTACTTC CASSLAAASGGQAKETQYF
- - TRBJ2-5 TRBV12-3/TRBV12-4 TGTGCCAGCAGCTATGAAGAGACCCAGTACTTC CASSYEETQYF
- - TRBJ1-4 TRBV19 TGTGCCAGTTTGAAGGGGATAAGACTGTTTTTT CASLKGIRLFF
- TRBD2 TRBJ2-1 TRBV6-2/TRBV6-3 TGTGCCAGCAGTTACTCCCAGCGGGGTATTCATGAGCAGTTCTTC CASSYSQRGIHEQFF
- - TRBJ2-3 TRBV15 TGTGCCACCAGCACGTCTAGAGGGGCTACAGATACGCAGTATTTT CATSTSRGATDTQYF
- TRBD1 TRBJ1-1 TRBV7-8 TGTGCCAGCAGCCGAGGACAGGGGGCCTCGATGAACACTGAAGCTTTCTTT CASSRGQGASMNTEAFF
few TRBD1 TRBJ1-5 TRBV19 TGTGCCAGTAGACAATACAGGGGGCCTCAGCCCCAGCATTTT CASRQYRGPQPQHF
- - TRBJ1-5 TRBV6-2/TRBV6-3 TGTGCCAGCAGTTACTCTGGTACTCAGCCCCAGCATTTT CASSYSGTQPQHF
- - TRBJ1-3 TRBV11-2 TGTGCCAGCAGCTTCGAGGGTTCTGGAAACACCATATATTTT CASSFEGSGNTIYF
- - TRBJ1-2 TRBV27 TGTGCCAGCAGTTTAAGATACCGGGGGGGGTCTAATTTGTATGGCTACACCTTC CASSLRYRGGSNLYGYTF
- TRBD1 TRBJ1-5 TRBV6-1 TGTGCCAGCAGTGCCGCCGGGACAGGGATACGGAGCAATCAGCCCCAGCATTTT CASSAAGTGIRSNQPQHF
once - TRBJ2-3 TRBV5-1 TGCGCCAGCACAGGATATGCTAGCACAGATACGCAGTATTTT CASTGYASTDTQYF
- TRBD1 TRBJ2-7 TRBV29-1 TGCAGCGTTCTTCACCGGGACAGGGCCTACGAGCAGTACTTC CSVLHRDRAYEQYF
once - TRBJ2-7 TRBV10-2 TGCGCCACGAAAGGTTCCTACGAGCAGTACTTC CATKGSYEQYF
once TRBD1 TRBJ1-2 TRBV9 TGTGCCAGCAGCGTAGAGGACAGGGGTTTTGGCTACACCTTC CASSVEDRGFGYTF
- TRBD1 TRBJ1-2 TRBV6-5 TGTGCCAGCAGTTATGGACAGGGGCCGCTTAACTATGGCTACACCTTC CASSYGQGPLNYGYTF
- - TRBJ1-1 TRBV5-1 TGCGCCAGCAGAGACGACAGAGACACTGAAGCTTTCTTT CASRDDRDTEAFF
- TRBD2 TRBJ2-1 TRBV30 TGTGCCTGGAGATTGGCTAGCGGGGGGCCGAACAATGAGCAGTTCTTC CAWRLASGGPNNEQFF
- TRBD2 TRBJ2-4 TRBV5-8 TGTGCCAGCAGCTTGCTCTCGGGGGGGAAAAACATTCAGTACTTC CASSLLSGGKNIQYF
- - TRBJ1-1 TRBV12-3/TRBV12-4 TGTGCCAGTATTAGGGGGAGCACTGAAGCTTTCTTT CASIRGSTEAFF
- TRBD2 TRBJ2-7 TRBV7-2 TGTGCCAGCATCCAATACGGGGGGACCTCCTACGAGCAGTACTTC CASIQYGGTSYEQYF
- TRBD2 TRBJ2-2 TRBV10-2 TGCGCCAGCAGTGAGTCGCTACTAGCGGCGAACACCGGGGAGCTGTTTTTT CASSESLLAANTGELFF
- TRBD2 TRBJ2-7 TRBV4-2 TGTGCCAGCAGCCAAGAAATGACTAGCGGGCACCCTTCCTACGAGCAGTACTTC CASSQEMTSGHPSYEQYF
- - TRBJ2-4 TRBV5-6 TGTGCCAGCACCAACACGAAAAACATTCAGTACTTC CASTNTKNIQYF
- - TRBJ2-7 TRBV7-9 TGTGCCAGCAGCTCCGGGTATACCTACGAGCAGTACTTC CASSSGYTYEQYF
- - TRBJ2-7 TRBV3-1/TRBV3-2 TGTGCCAGCAGCCGAAGGGGGACCTACGAGCAGTACTTC CASSRRGTYEQYF
- - TRBJ2-7 TRBV19 TGTGCCAGTAGTATTAGGGGCCAGCCCTCCTACGAGCAGTACTTC CASSIRGQPSYEQYF
- - TRBJ2-7 TRBV18 TGTGCCAGCTCACCACTTTTCGGGACGGGGGAGCAGTACTTC CASSPLFGTGEQYF
- - TRBJ2-7 TRBV18 TGTGCCAGCTCACCCTTAACAGCCCCCACCACATACGAGCAGTACTTC CASSPLTAPTTYEQYF
- TRBD2 TRBJ2-1 TRBV5-1 TGCGCCAGCAGCGCGAGACTACTAGCGGGGGGGTACAATGAGCAGTTCTTC CASSARLLAGGYNEQFF
- - TRBJ1-1 TRBV18 TGTGCCAGCTCACCACCGCCCAGGAACACTGAAGCTTTCTTT CASSPPPRNTEAFF
- - TRBJ1-1 TRBV11-2 TGTGCCAGCAGCCAGGGTGTTCTCATGAACACTGAAGCTTTCTTT CASSQGVLMNTEAFF
- - TRBJ1-5 TRBV18 TGTGCCAGCTCACCACCTCGTAGGGTACGTCAGCCCCAGCATTTT CASSPPRRVRQPQHF
once - TRBJ1-1 TRBV25-1 TGTGCCAGCAGTGAAGGAACTGAAGCTTTCTTT CASSEGTEAFF
- TRBD1 TRBJ2-2 TRBV5-1 TGCGCCAGCAGCGTGGGACAGAGGAACACCGGGGAGCTGTTTTTT CASSVGQRNTGELFF
- TRBD1 TRBJ2-3 TRBV9 TGTGCCAGCAGCGTAGAAGGGGGCCTCGGGACAGATACGCAGTATTTT CASSVEGGLGTDTQYF
- TRBD1 TRBJ1-6 TRBV5-6 TGTGCCAGCAACGGACAGGGTTTCTATAATTCACCCCTCCACTTT CASNGQGFYNSPLHF
- - TRBJ2-5 TRBV5-6 TGTGCCAGCAGCTCATTTGTAGAGACCCAGTACTTC CASSSFVETQYF
- - TRBJ2-1 TRBV5-1 TGCGCCAGCAGCAACACCGGGACGCACAATGAGCAGTTCTTC CASSNTGTHNEQFF
- - TRBJ2-5 TRBV7-2 TGTGCCAGCAGCTTAGACATTGGTGGGGGTCAAGAGACCCAGTACTTC CASSLDIGGGQETQYF
- TRBD1 TRBJ1-5 TRBV3-1/TRBV3-2 TGTGCCAGCAGCCCGGGACAGGTAAATCAGCCCCAGCATTTT CASSPGQVNQPQHF
- - TRBJ1-4 TRBV5-1 TGCGCCAGCAGCCGCATTCCTACCGGGACTTATAATGAAAAACTGTTTTTT CASSRIPTGTYNEKLFF